What follows are 21 T cell receptor beta chains derived from one specimen sequenced in a study of T-cell reconstitution after alpha-beta-depleted transplantation in children. The library targeted TCRbeta and was prepared with unique molecular identifiers. TCRdb redid the calling of the PCR reads with MiXCR, one entry per CDR3 protein. The sample carries a few hundred thousand distinct CDR3 sequences, 6.6% recorded once. The sample in question was PBMCs, obtained before TCRalphabeta/CD19-depleted stem cell transplant. These TCRs come from a boy younger than 10 with acute lymphoblastic leukemia, due to receive a stem cell transplant.

Only a few counts were recorded for this clonotype. This chain joins TRBV10-2 and TRBJ2-7; no clear D. V was clipped by 5 bases and J by 6 bases, with 5 bases between them. CDR1 WSHSY and CDR2 SAAADI come from the germline V gene. The CDR3 totals 10 residues. CDR3 bases: TGCGCCAGCAGTAATCGCGAGCAGTACTTC. Translating gives CASSNREQYF.

This clonotype was observed at least ten times. The CDR3 nucleotides are TGTGCCAGCTCATCGACCAGGGAGCTGTTTTTT. Protein: CASSSTRELFF. The V and J genes are TRBV18 and TRBJ2-2; D is unresolved. Trimming stripped 5 bases from V and 9 bases from J, with 7 bases between. CDR3 length: 11 residues. Looked up from germline, CDR1 is KGHSH and CDR2 is LQKENI.

This clonotype was counted a few times. V and J are TRBV5-8 and TRBJ2-7; possible D gene TRBD1, 6 bases. V lost 4 bases, J lost 2 bases, and 16 bases lay in between. Germline V gene data show CDR1 as SGHTS and CDR2 as YDEGEE. The CDR3 consists of 15 residues. This chain's CDR3 is CASSPWGQQTYEQYF. CDR3 nucleotide sequence: TGTGCCAGCAGCCCATGGGGACAACAAACCTACGAGCAGTACTTC.

Many counts were recorded for this clonotype. CDR3 nucleotides: TGTGCCAGCAGTTTACACAGTCATCCCTACGAGCAGTACTTC. Protein sequence: CASSLHSHPYEQYF. V usage is TRBV28 and J usage is TRBJ2-7; D unclear. Germline loops: CDR1 MDHEN, CDR2 SYDVKM. The CDR3 spans 14 residues. The ends were cut back, 2 bases at V and 2 bases at J, with 10 bases in the middle.

This clonotype has more than one count but fewer than ten. The genes are TRBV7-9 and TRBJ1-4; weak D call: TRBD1 (5 bases). This CDR3 is built from 14 residues. V was cut by 5 bases and J by 0 bases, with 7 bases left in between. Germline assignment: CDR1 SEHNR and CDR2 FQNEAQ (reference sequence). The CDR3 bases are TGTGCCAGCAGCCGGGACGCAACTAATGAAAAACTGTTTTTT. Its protein product is CASSRDATNEKLFF.

Regarding this clonotype: Since a much larger clone is just one base distant, this may be a read error. As the CDR3 is not closed by the conserved phenylalanine or tryptophan, this likely results from a read error. The genes are TRBV10-3 and TRBJ2-7, with D perhaps TRBD1 (6 bases). The CDR3 consists of 13 residues. V lost 6 bases and J lost 4, with 13 bases in between. Per the germline V gene, CDR1 is ENHRY and CDR2 is SYGVKD. The CDR3 DNA follows: TGTGCCATCAGGACAGGTCAGCAGTACGAGCAGTACTCC. Its protein is CAIRTGQQYEQYS.

The rearrangement joins TRBV20-1 to TRBJ2-7, with D tentatively TRBD2 (6 bases). Germline CDR1 reads DFQATT; CDR2 reads SNEGSKA (reference sequence). This CDR3 spans 16 amino acids. The germline V and J ends were trimmed by 3 bases and 3 bases, with 21 bases remaining between them. CDR3 sequence: CSARRPGGARGYEQYF. CDR3 in DNA: TGCAGTGCTAGGAGACCAGGAGGGGCGCGGGGCTACGAGCAGTACTTC.

This clonotype was picked up many times. The CDR3 DNA is TGTGCCAGCAGTTACTCTATAGCCGCTATCGATGGGCTGTTTTTT. This sequence encodes CASSYSIAAIDGLFF. The chain has TRBV6-5 and TRBJ2-2; D call uncertain. The V gene lost 0 bases and the J gene lost 13 bases, with 18 bases spanning the gap. From germline, CDR1 is MNHEY and CDR2 SVGAGI. CDR3 length equals 15 residues.

This clonotype was detected once. A much bigger clone sits one base away, suggesting this may be a read error. CDR3 nucleotides: TGTGCCTGCACTTTAGCGGGGGCCCGAAACAATGAGCAGTTCTTC. It translates to CACTLAGARNNEQFF. This rearrangement joins TRBV3-1 to TRBJ2-1; 9 bases agree with TRBD2. Per germline, CDR1 LGHDT and CDR2 YNNKEL (reference sequence). Trimming removed 11 bases from V and 5 bases from J; junction bases left unmatched: 13. The CDR3 has 15 residues.

For the CDR3, the DNA is TGCGCCAGCAGTCATGACAGGGGGGTCGAGCAGTACTTC. This translates into CASSHDRGVEQYF. The rearrangement uses TRBV23-1 and TRBJ2-7, with 9 bases matching TRBD1. TRBV23-1 is an ORF for which the function is uncertain. V was clipped by 3 bases and J by 6 bases; unmatched bases: 3. This CDR3 has 13 residues.

This clonotype was recorded at least ten times. The chain recombines TRBV3-1 with TRBJ2-7; weak D call: TRBD2 (6 bases). V was pared by 6 bases and J by 6 bases, with 21 bases between. There are 15 residues in the CDR3. Looked up from germline, CDR1 is LGHDT and CDR2 is YNNKEL (reference sequence). The CDR3 is CASSPFRGEAGEQYF. The CDR3 nucleotides read TGTGCCAGCAGTCCATTCAGAGGGGAGGCGGGCGAGCAGTACTTC.

The sample holds a few counts of this clonotype. The chain joins TRBV2 to TRBJ2-1; 7 bases fit TRBD2. This CDR3 comprises 18 residues. Germline values: CDR1 SNHLY, CDR2 FYNNEI. V shed 4 bases, J shed 1 base, and the junction held 13 bases outside the gene matches. DNA of the CDR3: TGTGCCAGCAGTGCTCCGGGTCTAGCGGCCCCGTCCTACAATGAGCAGTTCTTC. This encodes CASSAPGLAAPSYNEQFF.

The CDR3 loop is CASSFREMDTDTQYF. The CDR3 DNA follows: TGTGCCAGCAGTTTTAGGGAGATGGACACAGATACGCAGTATTTT. This chain uses TRBV12-3 or TRBV12-4 with TRBJ2-3, with D possibly TRBD2 on 5 matching bases. The CDR3 consists of 15 residues. Between the trimmed V and J ends, which lost 3 bases and 2 bases, there was a span of 12 bases.

This clonotype was counted at least ten times. V usage is TRBV5-1 and J usage is TRBJ2-2; the match to TRBD2 covers 7 bases. V trimming: 0 bases; J trimming: 4 bases; junction bases outside the gene matches: 0. CDR1 is SGHRS, CDR2 YFSETQ, per germline. The CDR3 spans 14 residues. The CDR3 spells CASSLERGTGELFF. As DNA, the CDR3 is TGCGCCAGCAGCTTGGAGCGGGGCACCGGGGAGCTGTTTTTT.

This clonotype was counted ten times or more. This chain uses TRBV5-1 with TRBJ2-7; TRBD2 matches 10 bases. The V segment lost 6 bases and the J segment 6 bases; nucleotides outside the gene matches: 18. This CDR3 is 17 amino acids long. CDR1 SGHRS and CDR2 YFSETQ come from the germline V gene. The CDR3 sequence: CASNPLVAGGSPAEQYF. DNA for the CDR3: TGCGCCAGCAACCCCCTGGTAGCGGGAGGATCGCCTGCCGAGCAGTACTTC.

This clonotype showed up just a few times. The V and J genes are TRBV7-2 and TRBJ1-5; maybe TRBD1 (6 bases). Looked up from germline, CDR1 is SGHTA and CDR2 is FQGNSA. CDR3 size: 14 residues. V shed 5 bases and J shed 6 bases, with 14 bases lying between them. CDR3 bases: TGTGCCAGCAGCCCGATACAGGGAGCTCAGCCCCAGCATTTT. Translation: CASSPIQGAQPQHF.

The chain couples TRBV28 to TRBJ2-7; 10 positions agree with TRBD2. This CDR3 comprises 16 residues. V lost 2 bases and J lost 6; bases outside the gene matches: 10. CDR1 is MDHEN, CDR2 SYDVKM, per germline. CDR3 residues: CASSLPPLAGAVEQYF. The CDR3 DNA reads as TGTGCCAGCAGTTTACCCCCCCTAGCGGGAGCGGTCGAGCAGTACTTC. Full variable domain (rest looked up from reference TRBV28 and TRBJ2-7): DVKVTQSSRYLVKRTGEKVFLECVQDMDHENMFWYRQDPGLGLRLIYFSYDVKMKEKGDIPEGYSVSREKKERFSLILESASTNQTSMYLCASSLPPLAGAVEQYFGPGTRLTVT.

Only a few counts were recorded for this clonotype. The genes are TRBV7-6 and TRBJ1-1; TRBD1 aligns across 8 bases. The CDR3 length is 15 residues. V dropped 1 base and J dropped 5; count of bases not matched to a gene: 6. Germline V CDR1 and CDR2: SGHVS, FNYEAQ. CDR3 nucleotides: TGTGCCAGCAGCTTAGAGGCAGGGGGCTTGACTGAAGCTTTCTTT. It is translated as CASSLEAGGLTEAFF.

This clonotype was observed many times. This chain uses TRBV7-8 with TRBJ2-2; a possible D gene is TRBD1 (5 bases). The germline CDR1 and CDR2 sequences are SGHVS and FQNEAQ. V lost 0 bases, J lost 6 bases, and 8 bases lay in between. The CDR3 contains 14 residues. Written as DNA, the CDR3 is TGTGCCAGCAGCTTAGCAGGGGTGGCCGGGGAGCTGTTTTTT. Translating gives CASSLAGVAGELFF.

The J gene is TRBJ2-6, the V gene TRBV7-2, with D unclear. CDR3 length: 17 amino acids. Between the trimmed V and J ends, which lost 1 base and 0 bases, there was a span of 10 bases. CDR1 SGHTA and CDR2 FQGNSA come from the germline V gene. DNA for the CDR3: TGTGCCAGCAGCTTAGTTTTGGGGATCTCTGGGGCCAACGTCCTGACTTTC. Its protein is CASSLVLGISGANVLTF. The whole variable domain, remainder taken from reference TRBV7-2 and TRBJ2-6, is GAGVSQSPSNKVTEKGKDVELRCDPISGHTALYWYRQSLGQGLEFLIYFQGNSAPDKSGLPSDRFSAERTGGSVSTLTIQRTQQEDSAVYLCASSLVLGISGANVLTFGAGSRLTVL.

V is TRBV27 and J is TRBJ2-2; no definite D call. The CDR3 contains 16 residues. V was pared by 5 bases and J by 0 bases, with 13 bases between. Looked up from germline, CDR1 is MNHEY and CDR2 is SMNVEV (reference sequence). Here the CDR3 reads CASSPSLTANTGELFF. CDR3 DNA sequence: TGTGCCAGCAGTCCAAGCTTAACCGCGAACACCGGGGAGCTGTTTTTT.